The T cell receptor (beta chain) described here comes from a study of control samples from healthy donors and cancer patients. Profiling relied on immunoSEQ multiplex PCR, and the TCRdb table lists in-frame clones only, not all of them. The table records about 270,000 clones, about 80% of them present only once. The origin of this receptor is a woman aged 60-75 years with lung cancer. What was sequenced was PBMCs.

The CDR3 nucleotides read TGTGCCAGCAGCGTAACTCCTACAGGGATCAACTATGGCTACACCTTC. Translating it yields CASSVTPTGINYGYTF. The chain recombines TRBV9 with TRBJ1-2; possible D gene TRBD1, 6 bases. V lost 1 base and J 2 bases, leaving 15 bases between the germline ends. The CDR3 contains 16 residues. In germline, CDR1 is SGDLS, CDR2 YYNGEE.